The clone carrying this TCR beta chain was seen more than once but under ten times. Its antigen remains unknown. The study reverse transcribed the entire isolated RNA, so it sequenced expressed TCRB transcripts. Assay: immunoSEQ multiplex PCR; the TCRdb copy retains only in-frame clones and omits some. The profile shows roughly 240,000 clones, 24% of them singletons. The CDR3 has 16 residues. Germline values: CDR1 SGDLS, CDR2 YYNGEE. Germline trimming cut 4 bases from V and 2 bases from J; bases unmatched to any gene: 4. This specimen comes from a study of beta chain features in type 1 diabetes. Findings of the study overall: Shorter TCRB CDR3s, moderately but significantly so, marked every one of the four CD4+ subsets in Type 1 diabetes patients.

The receptor comes from a woman in her 30s with type 1 diabetes. The chain uses TRBV9 and TRBJ2-2; 11 bases line up with TRBD2. The sequenced sample was naive CD4+ T cells from blood. The CDR3 nucleotides are TGTGCCAGCAGCCCCGGGACTAGCGGTAACACCGGGGAGCTGTTTTTT. This codes for CASSPGTSGNTGELFF.